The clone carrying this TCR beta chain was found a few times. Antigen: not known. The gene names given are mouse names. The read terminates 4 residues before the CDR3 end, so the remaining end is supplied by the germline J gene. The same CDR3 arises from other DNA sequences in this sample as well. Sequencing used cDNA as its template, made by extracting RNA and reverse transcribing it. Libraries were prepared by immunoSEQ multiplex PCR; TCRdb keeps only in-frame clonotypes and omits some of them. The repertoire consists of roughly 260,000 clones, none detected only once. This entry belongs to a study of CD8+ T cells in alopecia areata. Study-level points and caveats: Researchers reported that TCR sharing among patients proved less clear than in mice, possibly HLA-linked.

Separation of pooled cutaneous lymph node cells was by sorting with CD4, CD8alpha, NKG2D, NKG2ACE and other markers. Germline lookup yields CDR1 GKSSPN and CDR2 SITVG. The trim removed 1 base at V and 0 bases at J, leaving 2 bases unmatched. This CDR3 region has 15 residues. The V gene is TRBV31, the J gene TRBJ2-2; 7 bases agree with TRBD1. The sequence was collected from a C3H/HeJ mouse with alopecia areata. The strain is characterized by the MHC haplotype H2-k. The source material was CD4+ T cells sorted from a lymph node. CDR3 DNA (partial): TGTGCCTGGAGTCCCGACAGGGCAAACACCGGG. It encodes CAWSPDRANTG. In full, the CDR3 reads CAWSPDRANTGQLYF.